Below are 3 T cell receptor beta chains sequenced from a single sample in a study of metastatic and nonmetastatic thyroid tumors. From the PCR reads, TCRdb re-called clones with MiXCR. Here the sample spans fewer than 20,000 clones, around 23% being singletons. Thyroid surgery was preceded by no treatment in any patient. Sequencing used adjacent normal tissue. The source of these receptors is a female donor with papillary thyroid cancer or a benign thyroid nodule (not recorded which). Some clones in this sample may be carry-over from other donors' samples.

The V and J genes are TRBV20-1 and TRBJ2-3; possibly TRBD2 for D (5 bases). With 0 bases removed from V and 2 bases from J, the gap between germline ends came to 12 bases. The CDR3 has 15 residues. Germline V gives CDR1 DFQATT, CDR2 SNEGSKA (reference sequence). This CDR3 is CSARDRQDFTDTQYF. CDR3 DNA sequence: TGCAGTGCTAGAGATAGGCAGGACTTCACAGATACGCAGTATTTT.

The table lists this clone with a few counts. This chain uses TRBV6-2 or TRBV6-3 with TRBJ1-5; no definite D call. Deletions cut 3 bases from V and 0 bases from J, with 15 bases between. This CDR3 comprises 17 residues. CDR1 is MNHEY, CDR2 SVGEGT, per germline. CDR3 amino acids: CASSYLGGDYSNQPQHF. The CDR3 DNA sequence: TGTGCCAGCAGTTATTTAGGAGGAGATTATAGCAATCAGCCCCAGCATTTT.

The table lists this clone with many counts. The rearrangement joins TRBV3-1 to TRBJ2-7, with 8 nucleotides matching TRBD2. The V segment lost 1 base and the J segment 7 bases; nucleotides outside the gene matches: 9. The CDR3 contains 15 residues. Per germline, CDR1 LGHDT and CDR2 YNNKEL (reference sequence). As DNA, the CDR3 is TGTGCCAGCAGCCAAGGGGGTAGCGGGAACTGGGAGCAGTACTTC. Its translation: CASSQGGSGNWEQYF.